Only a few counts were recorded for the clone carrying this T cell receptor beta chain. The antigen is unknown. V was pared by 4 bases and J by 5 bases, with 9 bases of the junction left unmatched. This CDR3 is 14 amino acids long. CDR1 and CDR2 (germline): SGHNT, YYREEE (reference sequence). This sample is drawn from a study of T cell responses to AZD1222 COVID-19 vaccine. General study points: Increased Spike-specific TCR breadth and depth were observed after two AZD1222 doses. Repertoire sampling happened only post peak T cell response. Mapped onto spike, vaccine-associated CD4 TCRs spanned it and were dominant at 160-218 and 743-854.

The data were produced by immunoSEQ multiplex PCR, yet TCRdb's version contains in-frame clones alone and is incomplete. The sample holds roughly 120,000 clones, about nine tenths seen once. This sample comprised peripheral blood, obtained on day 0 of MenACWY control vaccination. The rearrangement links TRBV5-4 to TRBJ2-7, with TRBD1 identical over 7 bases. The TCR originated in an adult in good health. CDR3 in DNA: TGTGCCAGCAGCCTGGGACAGTCCGTTGACGAGCAGTACTTC. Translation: CASSLGQSVDEQYF.